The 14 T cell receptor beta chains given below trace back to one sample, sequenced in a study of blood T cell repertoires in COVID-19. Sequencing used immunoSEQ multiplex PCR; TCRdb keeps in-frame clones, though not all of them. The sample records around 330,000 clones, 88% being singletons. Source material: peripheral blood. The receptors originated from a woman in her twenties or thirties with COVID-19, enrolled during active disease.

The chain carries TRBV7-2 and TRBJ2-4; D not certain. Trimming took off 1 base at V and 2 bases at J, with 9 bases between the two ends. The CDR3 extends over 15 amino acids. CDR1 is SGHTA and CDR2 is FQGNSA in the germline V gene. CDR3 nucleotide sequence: TGTGCCAGCAGCTTAGGGCGACAAACCAAAAACATTCAGTACTTC. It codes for CASSLGRQTKNIQYF.

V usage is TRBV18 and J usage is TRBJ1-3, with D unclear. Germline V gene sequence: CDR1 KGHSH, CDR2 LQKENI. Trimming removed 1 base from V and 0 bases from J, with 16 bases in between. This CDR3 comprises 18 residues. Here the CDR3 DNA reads TGTGCCAGCTCACCACTTATGTCGGACGGGAGCTCTGGAAACACCATATATTTT. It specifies CASSPLMSDGSSGNTIYF.

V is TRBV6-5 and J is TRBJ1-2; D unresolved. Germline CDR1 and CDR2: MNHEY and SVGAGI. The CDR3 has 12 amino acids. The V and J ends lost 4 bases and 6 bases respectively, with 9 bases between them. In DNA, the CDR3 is TGTGCCAGCAGTTCTCTGGGCAATGGCTACACCTTC. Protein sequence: CASSSLGNGYTF.

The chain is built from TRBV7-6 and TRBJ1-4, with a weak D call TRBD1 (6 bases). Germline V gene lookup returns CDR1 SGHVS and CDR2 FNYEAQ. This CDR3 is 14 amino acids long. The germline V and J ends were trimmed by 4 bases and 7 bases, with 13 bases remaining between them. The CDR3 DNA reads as TGTGCCAGCAGCTCGGACAGTTATTCTGAAAAACTGTTTTTT. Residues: CASSSDSYSEKLFF.

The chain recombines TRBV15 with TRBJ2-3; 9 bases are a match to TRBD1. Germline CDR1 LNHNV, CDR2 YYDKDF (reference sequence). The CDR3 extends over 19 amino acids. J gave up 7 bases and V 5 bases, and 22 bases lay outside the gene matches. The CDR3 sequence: CATSPRDRESAGRGHTQYF. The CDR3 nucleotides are TGTGCCACCAGCCCCAGGGACAGGGAGTCGGCGGGTCGAGGGCATACGCAGTATTTT.

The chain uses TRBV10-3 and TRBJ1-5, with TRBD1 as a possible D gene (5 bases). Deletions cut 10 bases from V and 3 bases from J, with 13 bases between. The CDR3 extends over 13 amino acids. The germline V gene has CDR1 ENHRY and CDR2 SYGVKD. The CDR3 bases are TGTGCCAGTACAACAGGAATCAATCAGCCCCAGCATTTT. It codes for CASTTGINQPQHF.

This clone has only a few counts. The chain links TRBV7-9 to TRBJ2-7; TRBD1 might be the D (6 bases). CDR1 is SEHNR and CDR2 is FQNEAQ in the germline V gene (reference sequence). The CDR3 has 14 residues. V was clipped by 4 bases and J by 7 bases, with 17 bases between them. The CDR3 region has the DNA TGTGCCAGCAGCTCATGGGACATTTCCCGGGAGCAGTACGTC. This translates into CASSSWDISREQYV.

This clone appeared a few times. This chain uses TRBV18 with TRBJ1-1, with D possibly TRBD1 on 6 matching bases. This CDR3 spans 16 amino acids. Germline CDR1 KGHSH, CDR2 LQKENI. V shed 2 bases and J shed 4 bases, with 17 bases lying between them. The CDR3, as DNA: TGTGCCAGCTCACCAACGGGGCCAGGGGAGGGCACTGAAGCTTTCTTT. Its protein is CASSPTGPGEGTEAFF.

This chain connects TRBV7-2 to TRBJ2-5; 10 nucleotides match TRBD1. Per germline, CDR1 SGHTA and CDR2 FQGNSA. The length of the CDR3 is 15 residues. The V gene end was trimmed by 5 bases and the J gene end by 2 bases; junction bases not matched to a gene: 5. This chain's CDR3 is CASSPDRGGQETQYF. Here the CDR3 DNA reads TGTGCCAGCAGCCCGGACAGGGGGGGACAAGAGACCCAGTACTTC.

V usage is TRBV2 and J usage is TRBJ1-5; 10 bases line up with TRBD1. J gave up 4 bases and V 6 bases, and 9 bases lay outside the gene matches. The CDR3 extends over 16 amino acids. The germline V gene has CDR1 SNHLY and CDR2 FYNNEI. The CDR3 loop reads CASSPGQGGRNQPQHF. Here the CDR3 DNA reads TGTGCCAGCAGCCCCGGACAGGGGGGGAGAAATCAGCCCCAGCATTTT.

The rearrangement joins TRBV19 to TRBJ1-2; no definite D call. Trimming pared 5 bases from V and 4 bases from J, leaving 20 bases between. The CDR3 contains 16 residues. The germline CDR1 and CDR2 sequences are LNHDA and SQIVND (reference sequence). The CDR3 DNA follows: TGTGCCAGTAGTCGACGCGGGGTGGAGGACGTCTATGGCTACACCTTC. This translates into CASSRRGVEDVYGYTF.

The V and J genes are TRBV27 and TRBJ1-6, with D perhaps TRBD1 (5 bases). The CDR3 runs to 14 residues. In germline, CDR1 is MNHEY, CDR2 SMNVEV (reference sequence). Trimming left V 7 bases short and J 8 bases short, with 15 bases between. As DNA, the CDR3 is TGTGCCAGCACCCTCGGGGGGATTGATTCACCCCTCCACTTT. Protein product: CASTLGGIDSPLHF.

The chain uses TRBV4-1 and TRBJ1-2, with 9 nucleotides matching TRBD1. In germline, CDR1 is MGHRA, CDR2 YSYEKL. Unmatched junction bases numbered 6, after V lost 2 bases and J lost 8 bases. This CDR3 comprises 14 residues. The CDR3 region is CASSQPGTGRGYTF. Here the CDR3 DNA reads TGCGCCAGCAGCCAACCCGGGACAGGGCGAGGCTACACCTTC.

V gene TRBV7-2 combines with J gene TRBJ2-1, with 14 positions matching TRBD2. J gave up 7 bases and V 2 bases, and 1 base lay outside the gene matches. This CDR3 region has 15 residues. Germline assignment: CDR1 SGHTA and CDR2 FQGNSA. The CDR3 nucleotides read TGTGCCAGCAGCTTACGACTAGCGGGGGGGAATGAGCAGTTCTTC. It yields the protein CASSLRLAGGNEQFF.